Listed here are 18 T cell receptor beta chains from one sample, sequenced in a study of blood T cell repertoires in COVID-19. Some clones are missing from TCRdb's copy, which holds only in-frame ones; the method was immunoSEQ multiplex PCR. The data contain fewer than 80,000 clones, about 74% of them singletons. The source material was peripheral blood. These receptors all stem from a woman aged 80 or older with acute or convalescent COVID-19.

The rearrangement links TRBV19 to TRBJ1-2; possibly TRBD1 for D (6 bases). This CDR3 has 15 residues. Germline-derived CDR1 and CDR2 are LNHDA and SQIVND (reference sequence). V was pared by 7 bases and J by 6 bases, with 21 bases between. The CDR3 DNA sequence: TGTGCCAGTACCGACGACTGGGGGCCGGGACATGGCTACACCTTC. It encodes CASTDDWGPGHGYTF.

The chain employs TRBV12-3 or TRBV12-4 and TRBJ1-2, with a weak D call TRBD1 (5 bases). V shed 6 bases and J shed 11 bases, with 19 bases lying between them. This CDR3 is 13 amino acids long. The CDR3 sequence is CASSSFTGLVYTF. Here the CDR3 DNA reads TGTGCCAGCAGCTCATTCACAGGCCTCGTTTACACCTTC.

The chain joins TRBV30 to TRBJ1-2, with D hard to call. Trimming left V 0 bases short and J 4 bases short, with 3 bases between. Germline values: CDR1 GTSNPN, CDR2 SVGIG (reference sequence). This CDR3 has 11 residues. The CDR3 reads CAWSVGYGYTF. The CDR3 DNA follows: TGTGCCTGGAGTGTCGGCTATGGCTACACCTTC.

Only a few counts were recorded for this clone. The chain couples TRBV5-1 to TRBJ2-1; 9 bases fit TRBD1. The CDR3 runs 15 residues. With V trimmed by 4 bases and J by 1 base, 3 bases remained unmatched. Germline-derived CDR1 and CDR2 are SGHRS and YFSETQ. In nucleotides, the CDR3 is TGCGCCAGCAGCCAACAGGGGGCGTCCTACAATGAGCAGTTCTTC. Its protein product is CASSQQGASYNEQFF. The entire variable domain, with the rest obtained from reference TRBV5-1 and TRBJ2-1, is as follows: KAGVTQTPRYLIKTRGQQVTLSCSPISGHRSVSWYQQTPGQGLQFLFEYFSETQRNKGNFPGRFSGRQFSNSRSEMNVSTLELGDSALYLCASSQQGASYNEQFFGPGTRLTVL.

The V call is TRBV6-6, the J call TRBJ1-1; 8 nucleotides align to TRBD1. The CDR3 is 16 amino acids. Looked up from germline, CDR1 is MNHNY and CDR2 is SVGAGI (reference sequence). The V and J ends lost 4 bases and 6 bases, in that order; junction bases with no gene match: 13. As DNA, the CDR3 is TGTGCCAGCAGTTCTAGTCCTGGACAGGGATTCCCTGAAGCTTTCTTT. Amino acid sequence: CASSSSPGQGFPEAFF.

This clone was picked up many times. The gene calls are TRBV25-1 and TRBJ2-1; D is unresolved. Trimming shortened V by 2 bases and J by 2 bases, and 10 bases separated the two germline ends. CDR1 and CDR2 from the germline V gene are MGHDK and SYGVNS. The CDR3 covers 15 residues. The CDR3 DNA reads TGTGCCAGCAGTGAAACCGGCGGCCCCTACAATGAGCAGTTCTTC. Amino acids: CASSETGGPYNEQFF.

This chain joins TRBV7-2 and TRBJ1-2; 9 bases agree with TRBD1. Trimming took 5 bases from V and 8 from J; bases not matched to a gene: 9. The CDR3 consists of 14 residues. Germline V gene data show CDR1 as SGHTA and CDR2 as FQGNSA. The CDR3 loop is CASSVTQGARGYTF. CDR3 bases: TGTGCCAGCAGCGTAACACAGGGGGCGAGGGGCTACACCTTC.

This chain joins TRBV30 and TRBJ2-1; 9 bases line up with TRBD1. Germline values: CDR1 GTSNPN, CDR2 SVGIG (reference sequence). The J segment lost 7 bases and the V segment lost 3 bases, leaving 7 bases of the junction unmatched. CDR3 length: 14 residues. The CDR3 sequence is CAWSATGGANEQFF. Here the CDR3 DNA reads TGTGCCTGGAGCGCCACAGGGGGCGCGAATGAGCAGTTCTTC.

This chain connects TRBV6-1 to TRBJ2-7; 9 nucleotides line up with TRBD1. Germline assignment: CDR1 MNHNS and CDR2 SASEGT. Trimming at V came to 0 bases and at J to 3 bases, leaving 3 bases not matched to a gene. The CDR3 has 15 residues. In DNA, the CDR3 is TGTGCCAGCAGTGAAGCTGGGACAGGGTTCTACGAGCAGTACTTC. Translated: CASSEAGTGFYEQYF.

This clone was counted a single time. The rearrangement joins TRBV7-2 to TRBJ2-1; 10 bases align to TRBD2. The CDR3 consists of 15 residues. CDR1 is SGHTA, CDR2 FQGNSA, per germline. The V gene end was trimmed by 5 bases and the J gene end by 6 bases; junction bases not matched to a gene: 7. CDR3 coding DNA: TGTGCCAGCAGCCTATGGACTAGCGGAGGCAATGAGCAGTTCTTC. It encodes CASSLWTSGGNEQFF.

The chain uses TRBV5-1 and TRBJ2-5; D gene uncertain. Trimming cost V 3 bases and J 5 bases, with 5 bases left between them. The CDR3 totals 11 residues. CDR1 and CDR2 from the germline V gene are SGHRS and YFSETQ. CDR3 loop: CASSSGETQYF. DNA of the CDR3: TGCGCCAGCAGCTCCGGGGAGACCCAGTACTTC.

This chain connects TRBV5-1 to TRBJ2-1; 10 bases fit TRBD1. V lost 3 bases, J lost 2 bases, and 2 bases stayed unmatched. In germline, CDR1 is SGHRS, CDR2 YFSETQ. The CDR3 covers 15 residues. The CDR3 DNA sequence: TGCGCCAGCAGCTCCGGACAGGGGGCCTACAATGAGCAGTTCTTC. Translating gives CASSSGQGAYNEQFF.

The V and J genes are TRBV19 and TRBJ1-1; maybe TRBD1 (5 bases). The CDR3 sequence is 15 residues long. V was pared by 2 bases and J by 2 bases, with 12 bases between. Per the germline V gene, CDR1 is LNHDA and CDR2 is SQIVND (reference sequence). The CDR3 DNA follows: TGTGCCAGTAGTATATCAGGGATGGCTAACACTGAAGCTTTCTTT. It translates to CASSISGMANTEAFF.

This chain uses TRBV5-1 with TRBJ2-5; 8 bases are shared with TRBD2. Germline values: CDR1 SGHRS, CDR2 YFSETQ. J was trimmed by 2 bases and V by 4 bases; bases with no gene match: 4. CDR3 length: 14 amino acids. CDR3 region: CASSGVAGQETQYF. CDR3 nucleotide sequence: TGCGCCAGCAGCGGAGTAGCGGGACAAGAGACCCAGTACTTC.

This chain links TRBV3-1 (or the pseudogene TRBV3-2) with TRBJ2-7, with 11 nucleotides matching TRBD2. CDR3 size: 19 residues. Trimming removed 4 bases from V and 6 bases from J; junction bases left unmatched: 20. Germline CDR1 is LGHDT and CDR2 is YNNKEL (reference sequence). The CDR3 DNA reads TGTGCCAGCAGCCCTTCGAACAGGGCGACTAGCGGGGTGGACGGCGAGCAGTACTTC. It encodes CASSPSNRATSGVDGEQYF.

CDR3 protein: CASSTRRVNTEAFF. CDR3 sequence (DNA): TGTGCCAGCAGTACGCGGCGAGTGAACACTGAAGCTTTCTTT. V usage is TRBV6-5 and J usage is TRBJ1-1, with unresolved D. CDR3 length: 14 residues. Per germline, CDR1 MNHEY and CDR2 SVGAGI. The V end lost 5 bases, the J end lost 0 bases, and 10 bases lay between the germline ends.

V is TRBV27 and J is TRBJ2-7; 7 bases match TRBD2. The CDR3 contains 13 residues. Trimming cost V 8 bases and J 6 bases; bases outside gene matches: 10. Germline lookup yields CDR1 MNHEY and CDR2 SMNVEV (reference sequence). Written as DNA, the CDR3 is TGTGCCAGCGGTCGCGGGGGTCCCCTCGAGCAGTACTTC. Residues: CASGRGGPLEQYF.

The chain links TRBV12-3 or TRBV12-4 to TRBJ1-2, with D unresolved. The length of the CDR3 is 11 residues. Trimming took 6 bases from V and 2 from J, leaving 4 bases between them. The CDR3 protein is CASSSNYGYTF. CDR3 coding DNA: TGTGCCAGCAGCTCGAACTATGGCTACACCTTC.